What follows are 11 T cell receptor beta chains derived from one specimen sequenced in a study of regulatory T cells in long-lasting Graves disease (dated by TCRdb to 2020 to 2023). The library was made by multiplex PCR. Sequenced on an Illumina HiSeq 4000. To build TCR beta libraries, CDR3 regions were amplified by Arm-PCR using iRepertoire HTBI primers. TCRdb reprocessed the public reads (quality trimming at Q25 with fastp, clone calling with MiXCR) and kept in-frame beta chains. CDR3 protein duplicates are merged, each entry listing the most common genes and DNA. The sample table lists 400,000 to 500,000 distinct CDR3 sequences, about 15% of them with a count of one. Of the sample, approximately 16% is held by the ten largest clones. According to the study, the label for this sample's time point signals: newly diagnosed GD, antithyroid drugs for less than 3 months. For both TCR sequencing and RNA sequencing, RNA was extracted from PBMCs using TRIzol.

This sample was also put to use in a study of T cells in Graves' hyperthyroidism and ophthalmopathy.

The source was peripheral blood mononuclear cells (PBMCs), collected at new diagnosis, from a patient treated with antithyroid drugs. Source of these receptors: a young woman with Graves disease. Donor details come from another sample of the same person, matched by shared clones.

CDR3 nucleotide sequence: TGCAGCGTTGCAGGACTCTATGGCTACACCTTC. Protein sequence: CSVAGLYGYTF. The chain links TRBV29-1 to TRBJ1-2; D gene ambiguous. The V gene's germline CDR1 is SQVTM and CDR2 ANQGSEA. This CDR3 contains 11 residues. V lost 4 bases, J lost 4 bases, and 7 bases lay in between.

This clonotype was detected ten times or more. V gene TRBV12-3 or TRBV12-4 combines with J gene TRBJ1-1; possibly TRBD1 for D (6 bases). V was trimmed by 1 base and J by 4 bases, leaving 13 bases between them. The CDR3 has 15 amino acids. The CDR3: CASSLGRGAGTEAFF. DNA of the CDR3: TGTGCCAGCAGTTTAGGGCGGGGGGCGGGCACTGAAGCTTTCTTT.

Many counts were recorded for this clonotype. The CDR3 DNA reads TGCGCCAGCAGACAACGCCGGGACAGGGGATACAATGAGCAGTTCTTC. This encodes CASRQRRDRGYNEQFF. The V and J genes are TRBV10-2 and TRBJ2-1, with 10 positions matching TRBD1. The CDR3 extends over 16 amino acids. Germline V gene lookup returns CDR1 WSHSY and CDR2 SAAADI. The V and J ends lost 6 bases and 4 bases, in that order; junction bases with no gene match: 9.

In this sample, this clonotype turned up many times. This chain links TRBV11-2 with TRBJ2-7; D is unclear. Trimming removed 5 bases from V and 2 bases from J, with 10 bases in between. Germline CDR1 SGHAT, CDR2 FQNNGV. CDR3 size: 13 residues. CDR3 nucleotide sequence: TGTGCCAGCAGCCGTAGTCCCGCCTACGAGCAGTACTTC. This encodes CASSRSPAYEQYF.

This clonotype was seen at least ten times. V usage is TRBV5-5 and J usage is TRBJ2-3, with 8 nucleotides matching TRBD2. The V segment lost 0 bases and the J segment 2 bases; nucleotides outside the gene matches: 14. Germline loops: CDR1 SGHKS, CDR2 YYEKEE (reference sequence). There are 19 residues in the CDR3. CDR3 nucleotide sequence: TGTGCCAGCAGCTTGGGCGGGAGGCCCCCCCAATACCCCACAGATACGCAGTATTTT. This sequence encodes CASSLGGRPPQYPTDTQYF.

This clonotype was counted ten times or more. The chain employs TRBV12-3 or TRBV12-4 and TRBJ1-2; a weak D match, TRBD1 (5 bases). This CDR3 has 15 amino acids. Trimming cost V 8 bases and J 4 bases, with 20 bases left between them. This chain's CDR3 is CASARDGQRGYGYTF. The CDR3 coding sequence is TGTGCCAGCGCCAGGGACGGGCAAAGGGGCTATGGCTACACCTTC.

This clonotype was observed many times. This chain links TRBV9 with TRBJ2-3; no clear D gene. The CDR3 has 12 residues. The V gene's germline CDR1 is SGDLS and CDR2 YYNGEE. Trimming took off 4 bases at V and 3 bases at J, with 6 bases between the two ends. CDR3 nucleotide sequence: TGTGCCAGCAGCTACCTGACAGATACGCAGTATTTT. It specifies CASSYLTDTQYF.

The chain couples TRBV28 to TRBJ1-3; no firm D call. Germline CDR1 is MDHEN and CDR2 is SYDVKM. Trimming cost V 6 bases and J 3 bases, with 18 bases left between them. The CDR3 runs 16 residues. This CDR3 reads CASSVVPGPGGNTIYF. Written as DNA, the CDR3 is TGTGCCAGCAGCGTTGTCCCGGGTCCTGGTGGAAACACCATATATTTT.

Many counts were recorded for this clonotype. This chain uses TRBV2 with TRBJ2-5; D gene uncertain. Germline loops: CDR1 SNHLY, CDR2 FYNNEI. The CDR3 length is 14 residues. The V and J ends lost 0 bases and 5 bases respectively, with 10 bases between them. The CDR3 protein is CASSEAGSPETQYF. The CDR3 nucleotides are TGTGCCAGCAGTGAAGCGGGCAGCCCGGAGACCCAGTACTTC.

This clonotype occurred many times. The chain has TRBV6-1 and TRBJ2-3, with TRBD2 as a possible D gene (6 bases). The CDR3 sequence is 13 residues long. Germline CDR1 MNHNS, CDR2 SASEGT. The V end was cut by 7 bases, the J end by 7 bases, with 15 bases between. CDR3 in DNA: TGTGCCAGCACAGGGACTCGTTCGCATACGCAGTATTTT. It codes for CASTGTRSHTQYF.

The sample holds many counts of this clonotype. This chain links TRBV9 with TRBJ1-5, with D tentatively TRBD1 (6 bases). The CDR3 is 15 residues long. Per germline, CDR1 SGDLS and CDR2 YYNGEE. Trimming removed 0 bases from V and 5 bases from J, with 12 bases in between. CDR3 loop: CASSVGWAGDQPQHF. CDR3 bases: TGTGCCAGCAGCGTAGGTTGGGCAGGGGATCAGCCCCAGCATTTT.